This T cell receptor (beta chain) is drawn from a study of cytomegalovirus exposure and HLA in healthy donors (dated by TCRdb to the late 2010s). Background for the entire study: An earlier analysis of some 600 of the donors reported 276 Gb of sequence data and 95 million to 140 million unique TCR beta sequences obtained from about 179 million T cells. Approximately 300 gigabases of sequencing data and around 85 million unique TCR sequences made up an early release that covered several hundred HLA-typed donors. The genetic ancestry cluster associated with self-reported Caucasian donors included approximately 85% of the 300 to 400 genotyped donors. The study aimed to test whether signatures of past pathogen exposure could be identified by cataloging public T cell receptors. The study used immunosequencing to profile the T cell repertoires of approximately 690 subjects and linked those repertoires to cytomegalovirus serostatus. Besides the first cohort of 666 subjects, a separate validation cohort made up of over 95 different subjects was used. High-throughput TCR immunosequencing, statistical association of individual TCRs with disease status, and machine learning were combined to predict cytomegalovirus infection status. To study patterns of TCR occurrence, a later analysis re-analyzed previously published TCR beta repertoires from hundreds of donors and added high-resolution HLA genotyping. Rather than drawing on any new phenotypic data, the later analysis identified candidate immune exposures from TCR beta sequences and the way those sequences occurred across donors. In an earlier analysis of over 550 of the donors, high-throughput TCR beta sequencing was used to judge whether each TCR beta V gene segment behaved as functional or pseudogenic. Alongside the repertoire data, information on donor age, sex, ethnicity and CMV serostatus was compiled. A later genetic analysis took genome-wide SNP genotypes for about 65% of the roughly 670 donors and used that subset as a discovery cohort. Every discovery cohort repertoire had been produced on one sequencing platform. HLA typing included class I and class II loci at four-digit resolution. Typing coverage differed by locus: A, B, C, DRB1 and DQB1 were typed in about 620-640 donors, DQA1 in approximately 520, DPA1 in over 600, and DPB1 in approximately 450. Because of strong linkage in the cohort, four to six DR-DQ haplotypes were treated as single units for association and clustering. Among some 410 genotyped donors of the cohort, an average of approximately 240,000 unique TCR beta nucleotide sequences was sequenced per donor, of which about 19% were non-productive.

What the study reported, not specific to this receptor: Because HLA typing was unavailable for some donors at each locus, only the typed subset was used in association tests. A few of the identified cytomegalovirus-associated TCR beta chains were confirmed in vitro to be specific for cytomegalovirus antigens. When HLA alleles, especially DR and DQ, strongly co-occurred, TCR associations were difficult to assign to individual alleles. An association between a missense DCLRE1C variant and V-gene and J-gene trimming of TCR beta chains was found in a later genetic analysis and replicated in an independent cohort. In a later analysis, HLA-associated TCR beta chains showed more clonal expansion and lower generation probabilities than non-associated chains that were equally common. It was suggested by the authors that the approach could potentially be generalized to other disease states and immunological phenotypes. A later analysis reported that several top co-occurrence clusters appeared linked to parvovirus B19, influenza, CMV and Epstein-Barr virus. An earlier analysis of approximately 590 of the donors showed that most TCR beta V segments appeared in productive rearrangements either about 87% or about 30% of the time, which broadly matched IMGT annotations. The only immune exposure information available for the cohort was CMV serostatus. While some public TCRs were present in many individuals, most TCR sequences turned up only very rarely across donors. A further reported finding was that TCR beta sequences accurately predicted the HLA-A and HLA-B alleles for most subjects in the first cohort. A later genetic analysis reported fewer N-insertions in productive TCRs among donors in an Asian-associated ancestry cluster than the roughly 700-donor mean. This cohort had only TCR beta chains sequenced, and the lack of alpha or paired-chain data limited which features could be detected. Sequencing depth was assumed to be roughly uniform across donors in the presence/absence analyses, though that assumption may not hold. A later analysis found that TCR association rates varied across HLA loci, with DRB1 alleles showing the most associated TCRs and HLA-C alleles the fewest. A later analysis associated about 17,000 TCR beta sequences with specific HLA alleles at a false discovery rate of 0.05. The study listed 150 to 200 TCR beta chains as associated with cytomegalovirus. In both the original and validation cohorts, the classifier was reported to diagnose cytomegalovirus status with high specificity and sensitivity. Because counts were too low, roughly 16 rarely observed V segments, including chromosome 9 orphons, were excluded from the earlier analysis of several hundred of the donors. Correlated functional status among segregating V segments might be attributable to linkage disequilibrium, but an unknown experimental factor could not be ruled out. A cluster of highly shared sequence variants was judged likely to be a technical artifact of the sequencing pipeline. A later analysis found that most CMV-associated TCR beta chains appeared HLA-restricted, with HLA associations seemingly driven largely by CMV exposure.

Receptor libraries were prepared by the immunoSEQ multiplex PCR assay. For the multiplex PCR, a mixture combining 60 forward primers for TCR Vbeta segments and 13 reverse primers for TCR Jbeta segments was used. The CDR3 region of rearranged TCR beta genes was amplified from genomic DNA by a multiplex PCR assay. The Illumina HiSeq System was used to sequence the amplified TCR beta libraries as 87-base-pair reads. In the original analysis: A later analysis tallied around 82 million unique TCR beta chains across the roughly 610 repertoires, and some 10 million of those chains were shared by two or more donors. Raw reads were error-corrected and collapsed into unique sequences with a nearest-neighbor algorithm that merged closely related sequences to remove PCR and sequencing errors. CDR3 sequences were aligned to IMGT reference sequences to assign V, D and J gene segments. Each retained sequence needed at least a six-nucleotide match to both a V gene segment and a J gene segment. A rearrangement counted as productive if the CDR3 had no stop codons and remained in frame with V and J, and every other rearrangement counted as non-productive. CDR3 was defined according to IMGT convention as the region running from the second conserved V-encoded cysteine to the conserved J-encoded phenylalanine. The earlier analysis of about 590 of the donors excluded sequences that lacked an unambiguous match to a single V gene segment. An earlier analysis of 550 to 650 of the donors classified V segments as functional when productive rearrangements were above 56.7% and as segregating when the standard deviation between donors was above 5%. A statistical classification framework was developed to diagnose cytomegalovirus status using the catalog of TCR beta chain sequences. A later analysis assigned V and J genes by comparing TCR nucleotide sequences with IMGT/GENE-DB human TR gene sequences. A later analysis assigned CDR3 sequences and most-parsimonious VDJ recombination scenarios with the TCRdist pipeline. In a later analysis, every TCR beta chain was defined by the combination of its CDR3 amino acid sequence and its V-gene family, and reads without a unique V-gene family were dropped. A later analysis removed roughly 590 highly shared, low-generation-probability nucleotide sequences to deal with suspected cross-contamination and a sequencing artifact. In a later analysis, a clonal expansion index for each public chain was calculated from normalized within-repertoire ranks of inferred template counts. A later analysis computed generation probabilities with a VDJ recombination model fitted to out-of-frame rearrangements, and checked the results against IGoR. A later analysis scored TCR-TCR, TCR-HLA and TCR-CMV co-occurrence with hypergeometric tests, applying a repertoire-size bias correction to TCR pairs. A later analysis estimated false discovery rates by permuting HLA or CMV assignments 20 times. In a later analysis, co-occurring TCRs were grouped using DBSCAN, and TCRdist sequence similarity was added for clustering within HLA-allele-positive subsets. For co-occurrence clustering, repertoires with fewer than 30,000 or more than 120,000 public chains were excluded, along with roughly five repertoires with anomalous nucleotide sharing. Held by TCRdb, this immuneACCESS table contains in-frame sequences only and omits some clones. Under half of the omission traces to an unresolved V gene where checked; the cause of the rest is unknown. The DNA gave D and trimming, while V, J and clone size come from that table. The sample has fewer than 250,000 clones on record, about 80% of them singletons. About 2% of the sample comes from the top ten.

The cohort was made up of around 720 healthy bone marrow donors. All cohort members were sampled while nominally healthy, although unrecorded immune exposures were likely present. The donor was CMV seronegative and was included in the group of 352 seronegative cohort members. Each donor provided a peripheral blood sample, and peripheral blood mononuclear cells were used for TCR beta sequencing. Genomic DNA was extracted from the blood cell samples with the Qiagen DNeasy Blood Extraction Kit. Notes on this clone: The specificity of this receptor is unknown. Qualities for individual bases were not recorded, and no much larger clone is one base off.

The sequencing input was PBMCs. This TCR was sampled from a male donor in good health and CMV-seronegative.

The DNA sequence is given as TGTGCCAGCTTGCGTGGTACTGAAGCTTTCTTT. Its protein product is CASLRGTEAFF. In this chain, TRBV6-5 is recombined with TRBJ1-1, with the identity of the D gene unclear. Taken from cysteine to phenylalanine, the CDR3 has 11 residues. Only CDR3 DNA remains: 33 bases, in frame from the first base. The germline V gene provides CDR1 MNHEY and CDR2 SVGAGI. V sheds 8 bases and J sheds 5 bases, leaving 9 bases between their ends.